This TCR beta chain was captured by sequencing in a study of cytomegalovirus exposure and HLA in healthy donors. In the study overall: T cells numbering some 170 million yielded some 100 million unique TCR beta sequences in an earlier analysis.

The V end lost 6 bases, the J end lost 2 bases, and 17 bases lay between the germline ends. The CDR3 has 15 amino acids. CDR1 LNHDA and CDR2 SQIVND come from the germline V gene (reference sequence). The PCR had 60 Vbeta and 13 Jbeta primers. Libraries were prepared by immunoSEQ multiplex PCR; TCRdb keeps only in-frame clonotypes and omits some of them. The sample lists 150,000 to 200,000 clones, about 80% occurring once. The chain combines TRBV19 with TRBJ2-7, with D possibly matching TRBD1 (6 bases). Sequencing was carried out using PBMCs. This clonotype was sampled from a man aged 60 to 75 in good health and CMV-seronegative. In nucleotides, the CDR3 is TGTGCCAGTAGCATCGCCGGGACACCGCCCTACGAGCAGTACTTC. Translation: CASSIAGTPPYEQYF. Filled out from reference TRBV19 and TRBJ2-7, the complete variable domain reads DGGITQSPKYLFRKEGQNVTLSCEQNLNHDAMYWYRQDPGQGLRLIYYSQIVNDFQKGDIAEGYSVSREKKESFPLTVTSAQKNPTAFYLCASSIAGTPPYEQYFGPGTRLTVT.